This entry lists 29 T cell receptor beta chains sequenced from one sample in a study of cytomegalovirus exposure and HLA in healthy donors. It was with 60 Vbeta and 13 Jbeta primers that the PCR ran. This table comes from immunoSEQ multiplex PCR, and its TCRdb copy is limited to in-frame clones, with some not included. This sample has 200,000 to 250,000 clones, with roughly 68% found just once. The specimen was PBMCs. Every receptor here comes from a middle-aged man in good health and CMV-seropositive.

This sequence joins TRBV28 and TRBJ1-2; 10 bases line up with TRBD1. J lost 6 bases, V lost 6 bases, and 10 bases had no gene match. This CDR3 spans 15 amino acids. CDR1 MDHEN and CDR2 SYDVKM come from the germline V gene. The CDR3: CASSHPDRGRDGYTF. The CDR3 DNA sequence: TGTGCCAGCAGCCACCCGGACAGGGGGAGGGATGGCTACACCTTC.

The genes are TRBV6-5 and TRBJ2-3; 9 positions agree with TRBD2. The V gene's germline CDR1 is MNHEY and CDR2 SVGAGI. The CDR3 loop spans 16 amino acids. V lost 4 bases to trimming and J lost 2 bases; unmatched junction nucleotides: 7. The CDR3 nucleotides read TGTGCCAGCAGTTTGATAGCGGGGGCCTACACAGATACGCAGTATTTT. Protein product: CASSLIAGAYTDTQYF.

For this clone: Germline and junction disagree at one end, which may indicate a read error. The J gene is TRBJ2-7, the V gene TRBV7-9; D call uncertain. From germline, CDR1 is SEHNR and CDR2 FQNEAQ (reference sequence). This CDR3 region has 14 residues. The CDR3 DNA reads TGTTCCAGCAGCTTAACCACAGTTTCCTACGAGCAGTACTTC. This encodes CSSSLTTVSYEQYF.

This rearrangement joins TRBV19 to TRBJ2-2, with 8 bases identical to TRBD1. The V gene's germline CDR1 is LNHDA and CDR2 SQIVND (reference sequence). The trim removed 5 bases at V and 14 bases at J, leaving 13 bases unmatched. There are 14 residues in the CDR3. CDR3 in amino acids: CASSPVGTGGVLFF. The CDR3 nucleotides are TGTGCCAGTAGTCCTGTAGGGACAGGAGGTGTTCTGTTTTTT.

The CDR3 loop is CASSSHSGVTGNEQFF. CDR3 DNA sequence: TGCGCCAGCAGCTCCCATAGCGGGGTAACAGGGAATGAGCAGTTCTTC. The rearrangement joins TRBV5-1 to TRBJ2-1; 8 bases line up with TRBD2. This CDR3 comprises 16 residues. The germline CDR1 and CDR2 sequences are SGHRS and YFSETQ. Trimming cost V 3 bases and J 7 bases; bases outside gene matches: 12.

The CDR3 region has the DNA TGCGCCAGCAGCCAAGAGAGGGCAGGACGAAATACGCAGTATTTT. As protein: CASSQERAGRNTQYF. The chain employs TRBV4-3 and TRBJ2-3, with a weak D call TRBD2 (5 bases). CDR1 LGHNA and CDR2 YSLEER come from the germline V gene. V gave up 0 bases and J gave up 7 bases, with 14 bases separating them. CDR3 length: 15 residues.

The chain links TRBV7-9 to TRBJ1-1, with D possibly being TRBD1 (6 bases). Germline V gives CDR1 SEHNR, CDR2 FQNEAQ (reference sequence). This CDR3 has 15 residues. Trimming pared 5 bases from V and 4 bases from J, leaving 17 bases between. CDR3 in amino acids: CASSLLIGGATEAFF. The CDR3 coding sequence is TGTGCCAGCAGCCTACTCATTGGGGGGGCCACTGAAGCTTTCTTT. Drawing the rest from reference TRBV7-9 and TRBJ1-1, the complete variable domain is DTGVSQNPRHKITKRGQNVTFRCDPISEHNRLYWYRQTLGQGPEFLTYFQNEAQLEKSRLLSDRFSAERPKGSFSTLEIQRTEQGDSAMYLCASSLLIGGATEAFFGQGTRLTVV.

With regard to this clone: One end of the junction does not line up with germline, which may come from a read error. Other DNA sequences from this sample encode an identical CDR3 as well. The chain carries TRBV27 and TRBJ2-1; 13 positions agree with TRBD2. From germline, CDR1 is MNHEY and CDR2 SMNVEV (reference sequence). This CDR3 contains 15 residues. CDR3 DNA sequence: TGTGCCAGCGGGACTAGCGGGGTATCCTACAATGAACAGTTCTTC. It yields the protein CASGTSGVSYNEQFF.

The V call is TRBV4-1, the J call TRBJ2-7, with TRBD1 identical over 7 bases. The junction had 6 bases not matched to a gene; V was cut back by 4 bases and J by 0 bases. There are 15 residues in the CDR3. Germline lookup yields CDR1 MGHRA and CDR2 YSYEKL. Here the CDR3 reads CASSRQGTDSYEQYF. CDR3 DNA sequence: TGCGCCAGCAGCCGCCAGGGGACAGACTCCTACGAGCAGTACTTC.

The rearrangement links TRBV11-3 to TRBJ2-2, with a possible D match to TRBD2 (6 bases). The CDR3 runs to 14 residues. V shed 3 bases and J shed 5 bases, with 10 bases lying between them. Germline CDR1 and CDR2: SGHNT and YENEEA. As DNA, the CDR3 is TGTGCCAGCAGCTTGAGCCGGGGGACCGGGGAGCTGTTTTTT. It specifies CASSLSRGTGELFF.

The CDR3 DNA sequence: TGCGCCAGCAGCTTGGGGACAGGGCATCAGCCCCAGCATTTT. Its translation: CASSLGTGHQPQHF. The rearrangement joins TRBV5-1 to TRBJ1-5; 8 nucleotides line up with TRBD1. Trimming took 0 bases from V and 5 from J; bases not matched to a gene: 1. This CDR3 is 14 amino acids long. CDR1 and CDR2 from the germline V gene are SGHRS and YFSETQ.

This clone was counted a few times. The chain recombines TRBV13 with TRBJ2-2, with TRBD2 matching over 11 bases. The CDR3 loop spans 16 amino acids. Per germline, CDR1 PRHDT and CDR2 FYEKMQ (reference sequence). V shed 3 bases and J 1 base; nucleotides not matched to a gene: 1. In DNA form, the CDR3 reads TGTGCCAGCAGCTTGGGACTAGCGGAGAACACCGGGGAGCTGTTTTTT. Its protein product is CASSLGLAENTGELFF.

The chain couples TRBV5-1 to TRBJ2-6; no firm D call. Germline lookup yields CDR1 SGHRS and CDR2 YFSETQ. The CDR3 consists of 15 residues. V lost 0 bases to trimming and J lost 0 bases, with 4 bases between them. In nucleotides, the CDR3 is TGCGCCAGCAGCTTGGGGCCCTCTGGGGCCAACGTCCTGACTTTC. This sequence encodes CASSLGPSGANVLTF.

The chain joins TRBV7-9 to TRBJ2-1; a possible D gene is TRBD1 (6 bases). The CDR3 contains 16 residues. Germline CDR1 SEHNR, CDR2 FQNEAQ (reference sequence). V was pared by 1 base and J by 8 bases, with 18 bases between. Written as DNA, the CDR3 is TGTGCCAGCAGCTTAGAAAGGGGGAAACCAACAGATGAGCAGTTCTTC. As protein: CASSLERGKPTDEQFF.

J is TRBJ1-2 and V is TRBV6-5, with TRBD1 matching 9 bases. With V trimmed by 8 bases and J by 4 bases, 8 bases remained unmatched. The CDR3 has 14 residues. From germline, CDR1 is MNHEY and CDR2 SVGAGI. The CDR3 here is CASSLSTGGYGYTF. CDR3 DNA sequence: TGTGCCAGCTCATTGTCGACAGGGGGCTATGGCTACACCTTC.

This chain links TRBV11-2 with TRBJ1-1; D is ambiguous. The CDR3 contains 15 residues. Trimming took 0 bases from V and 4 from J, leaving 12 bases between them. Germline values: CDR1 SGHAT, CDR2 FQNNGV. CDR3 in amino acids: CASSLDLLRATEAFF. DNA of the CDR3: TGTGCCAGCAGCTTAGATCTTTTGCGCGCCACTGAAGCTTTCTTT.

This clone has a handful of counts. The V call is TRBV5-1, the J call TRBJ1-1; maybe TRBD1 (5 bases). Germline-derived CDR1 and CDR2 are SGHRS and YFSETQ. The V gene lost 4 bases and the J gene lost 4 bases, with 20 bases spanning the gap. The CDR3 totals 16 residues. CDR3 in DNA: TGCGCCAGCAGCCCCACGAGAGACAGCCTCAGCACTGAAGCTTTCTTT. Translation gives CASSPTRDSLSTEAFF.

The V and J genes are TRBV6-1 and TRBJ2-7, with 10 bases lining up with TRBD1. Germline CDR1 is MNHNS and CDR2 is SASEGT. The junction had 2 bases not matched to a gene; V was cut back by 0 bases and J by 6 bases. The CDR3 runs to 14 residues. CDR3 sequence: CASSEAGTGVEQYF. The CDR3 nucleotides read TGTGCCAGCAGTGAAGCGGGGACAGGGGTCGAGCAGTACTTC.

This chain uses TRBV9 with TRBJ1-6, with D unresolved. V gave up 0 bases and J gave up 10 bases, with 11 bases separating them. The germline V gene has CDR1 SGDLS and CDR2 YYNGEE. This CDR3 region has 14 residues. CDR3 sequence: CASSVVDSRSPLHF. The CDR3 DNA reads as TGTGCCAGCAGCGTAGTGGATTCGAGGTCACCCCTCCACTTT.

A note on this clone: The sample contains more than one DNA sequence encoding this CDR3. Here the CDR3 DNA reads TGCGCCAGCAGCTTGGCCGGGGGGGGCGGCGAAAAACTGTTTTTT. Protein sequence: CASSLAGGGGEKLFF. The chain couples TRBV5-1 to TRBJ1-4; the D gene is possibly TRBD1 (6 bases). From germline, CDR1 is SGHRS and CDR2 YFSETQ. The CDR3 contains 15 residues. With 0 bases removed from V and 8 bases from J, the gap between germline ends came to 14 bases.

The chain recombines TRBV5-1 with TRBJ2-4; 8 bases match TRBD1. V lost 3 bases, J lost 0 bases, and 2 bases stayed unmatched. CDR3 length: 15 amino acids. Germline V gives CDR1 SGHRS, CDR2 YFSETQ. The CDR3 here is CASSYQGAAKNIQYF. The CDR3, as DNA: TGCGCCAGCAGCTACCAGGGGGCAGCCAAAAACATTCAGTACTTC.

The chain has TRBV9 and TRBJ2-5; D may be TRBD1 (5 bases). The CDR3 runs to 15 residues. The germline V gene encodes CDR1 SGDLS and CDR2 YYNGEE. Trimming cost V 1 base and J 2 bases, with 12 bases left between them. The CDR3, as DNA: TGTGCCAGCAGCGTAAGGGGCTCACCTCAAGAGACCCAGTACTTC. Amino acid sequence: CASSVRGSPQETQYF.

CDR3 nucleotides: TGTGCCAGCAGGAGCGGGGATACGCAGTATTTT. This encodes CASRSGDTQYF. This sequence joins TRBV9 and TRBJ2-3, with a possible D match to TRBD2 (6 bases). Germline-derived CDR1 and CDR2 are SGDLS and YYNGEE. V shed 5 bases and J shed 6 bases, with 7 bases lying between them. The CDR3 sequence is 11 residues long.

The CDR3 DNA sequence: TGCGCCAGCAGCTTGGCCCACAGGTTGGACACTGAAGCTTTCTTT. This translates into CASSLAHRLDTEAFF. V usage is TRBV5-1 and J usage is TRBJ1-1, with D possibly being TRBD1 (5 bases). The CDR3 length is 15 residues. Germline lookup yields CDR1 SGHRS and CDR2 YFSETQ. V was trimmed by 0 bases and J by 3 bases, leaving 12 bases between them.

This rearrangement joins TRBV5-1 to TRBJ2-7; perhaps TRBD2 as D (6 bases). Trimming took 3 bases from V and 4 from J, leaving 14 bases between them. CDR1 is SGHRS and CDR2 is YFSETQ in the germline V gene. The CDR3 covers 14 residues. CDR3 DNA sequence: TGCGCCAGCAGCTACCGGGACGGGGGATACGAGCAGTACTTC. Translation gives CASSYRDGGYEQYF.

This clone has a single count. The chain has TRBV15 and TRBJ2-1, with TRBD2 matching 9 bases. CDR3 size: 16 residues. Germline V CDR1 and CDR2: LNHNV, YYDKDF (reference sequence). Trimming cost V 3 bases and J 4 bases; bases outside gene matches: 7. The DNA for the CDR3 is TGTGCCACCAGCAGGGTTCTAGCGGGGACTTACAATGAGCAGTTCTTC. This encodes CATSRVLAGTYNEQFF.

In nucleotides, the CDR3 is TGTGCCAGCTCCCGGGGGGATAGGAGTGATCAGCCCCAGCATTTT. Protein: CASSRGDRSDQPQHF. The chain recombines TRBV18 with TRBJ1-5, with D possibly being TRBD1 (5 bases). Trimming cost V 6 bases and J 5 bases, with 17 bases left between them. The CDR3 is 15 residues long. Germline V lookup: CDR1 KGHSH, CDR2 LQKENI.

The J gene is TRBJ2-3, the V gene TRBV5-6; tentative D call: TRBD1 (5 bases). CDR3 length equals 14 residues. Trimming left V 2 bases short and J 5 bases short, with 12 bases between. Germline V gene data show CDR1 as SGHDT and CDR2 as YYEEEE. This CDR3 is CASSFGPRGDTQYF. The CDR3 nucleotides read TGTGCCAGCAGCTTCGGACCAAGGGGAGATACGCAGTATTTT.

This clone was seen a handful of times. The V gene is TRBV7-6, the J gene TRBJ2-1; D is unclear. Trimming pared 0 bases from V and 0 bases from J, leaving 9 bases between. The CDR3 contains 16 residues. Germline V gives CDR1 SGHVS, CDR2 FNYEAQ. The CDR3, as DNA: TGTGCCAGCAGCTTAGCGGCTCCTAGCTCCTACAATGAGCAGTTCTTC. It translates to CASSLAAPSSYNEQFF.